These T cell receptor beta chains were read from a single sample in a study of CD8+ T cells in alopecia areata. The protocol was immunoSEQ multiplex PCR, while the TCRdb copy is restricted to in-frame clones and leaves out a portion. The table lists about 120,000 clones, 53% of them singletons, with roughly 0.5% in the top ten. The sequencing here drew on CD4+ T cells sorted from blood, taken at week 4, from a patient treated with tofacitinib. The receptors were sampled from a human donor with alopecia areata. Each CDR3 is given without its conserved first and last residue. D genes are given only for firm matches.

j_call v_call d_call cdr3_aa
TRBJ2-3 TRBV4-1 TRBD2 ASSQEAGRGTDTQY
TRBJ2-5 TRBV4-1 - ASSQVWGDSQETQY
TRBJ1-1 TRBV29-1 - SVEGQQNTEAF
TRBJ1-2 TRBV27 - ASNSARPYGYT
TRBJ2-1 TRBV14 TRBD2 ASSREGSKQF
TRBJ1-1 TRBV10-3 - AMREALNTEAF
TRBJ2-5 TRBV2 - ASSEREIGTQY
TRBJ1-5 TRBV18 - ASSPQGPQGGNQPQH
TRBJ1-6 TRBV6-5 - ASSFNNSPLH
TRBJ2-7 TRBV29-1 - SVEERNYEQY
TRBJ2-7 TRBV14 - ASSQERFSYEQY
TRBJ2-1 TRBV29-1 TRBD2 SVRRGGGSSYNEQF
TRBJ1-5 TRBV19 - ASSLKTLRWWGNQPQH
TRBJ2-2 TRBV7-9 - ASSPRGGATGELF
TRBJ2-3 TRBV5-1 - ASSFEGRHDTQY
TRBJ1-1 TRBV5-8 - ASRSRGGHTEAF
TRBJ2-1 TRBV4-1 - ASSQGARQGLYNEQF
TRBJ1-6 TRBV5-6 - ASSLGQTGSPLH
TRBJ2-5 TRBV15 - ATSRGEETQY
TRBJ2-3 TRBV9 - ASSWGEASTDTQY
TRBJ1-5 TRBV5-1 - ASSRNPGGQGPQH
TRBJ2-7 TRBV29-1 TRBD1 SVVRSGGAYEQY
TRBJ1-4 TRBV5-1 - ASSLEPGWNEKLF
TRBJ2-3 TRBV29-1 - SVEVLSRDTQY
TRBJ2-3 TRBV7-9 TRBD2 ASSPGTSGRADTQY
TRBJ2-2 TRBV29-1 TRBD2 SAARGAGFTGELF
TRBJ2-5 TRBV25-1 - ANSAAPPQETQY
TRBJ1-2 TRBV29-1 TRBD1 SVGTDRASYGYT
TRBJ2-7 TRBV2 - ASRQGGDEQY
TRBJ1-2 TRBV11-2 - ASRKGVGYGYT
TRBJ1-3 TRBV9 - ASSAGGPLAGNTIY